This TCR beta chain was found in a study of human T cells and chemical hapten exposure. Study background: Minor volume differences among pooled libraries chiefly drove per-sample TCR yield variation.

Time point reported: healthy volunteer bleed at 2 weeks. It was from unfractionated whole blood that total RNA was extracted. The library labeled individual cDNA molecules by adding unique molecular identifiers to them. Per the original methods: The median was about 100,000 TCRs per sample, ranging about 23,224 to 690,600. TCRdb reprocessed the RACE reads with MiXCR, giving one entry per CDR3 protein. TCRdb, not the authors, supplied the V and J calls. This table has about 93,000 distinct CDR3 sequences, about 10% appearing once. Germline CDR1 is SGDLS and CDR2 is YYNGEE. The CDR3 has 15 amino acids. Deletions cut 2 bases from V and 4 bases from J, with 13 bases between.

This sequence originates from a female donor in good health. Some clones in this sample may be carry-over from other donors' samples. Sequencing was performed on whole blood. J is TRBJ1-3 and V is TRBV9, with D perhaps matching TRBD1 (6 bases). The CDR3 DNA is TGTGCCAGCAGCGTTGGGCAGGGGCTAGGAAACACCATATATTTT. This translates into CASSVGQGLGNTIYF.